Given below is one T cell receptor beta chain in context. PCR amplification relied on 60 Vbeta primers (plus 13 Jbeta primers). TCRdb's table, derived via immunoSEQ multiplex PCR, lists solely in-frame clones and lacks some. The sample table includes about 130,000 clones. This sample is part of a study of cytomegalovirus exposure and HLA in healthy donors. The CDR3 consists of 13 residues. The V and J ends lost 6 bases and 3 bases respectively, with 11 bases between them. Germline CDR1 SGHAT, CDR2 FQNNGV. The receptor's source is a man aged 40-55 years in good health and CMV-seronegative. This sequence joins TRBV11-2 and TRBJ2-5, with TRBD1 as a possible D gene (5 bases). The sample taken for sequencing was PBMCs. CDR3 sequence reads: CASSYDREETQYF. Here the CDR3 DNA reads TGTGCCAGCAGTTACGACAGAGAAGAGACCCAGTACTTC.